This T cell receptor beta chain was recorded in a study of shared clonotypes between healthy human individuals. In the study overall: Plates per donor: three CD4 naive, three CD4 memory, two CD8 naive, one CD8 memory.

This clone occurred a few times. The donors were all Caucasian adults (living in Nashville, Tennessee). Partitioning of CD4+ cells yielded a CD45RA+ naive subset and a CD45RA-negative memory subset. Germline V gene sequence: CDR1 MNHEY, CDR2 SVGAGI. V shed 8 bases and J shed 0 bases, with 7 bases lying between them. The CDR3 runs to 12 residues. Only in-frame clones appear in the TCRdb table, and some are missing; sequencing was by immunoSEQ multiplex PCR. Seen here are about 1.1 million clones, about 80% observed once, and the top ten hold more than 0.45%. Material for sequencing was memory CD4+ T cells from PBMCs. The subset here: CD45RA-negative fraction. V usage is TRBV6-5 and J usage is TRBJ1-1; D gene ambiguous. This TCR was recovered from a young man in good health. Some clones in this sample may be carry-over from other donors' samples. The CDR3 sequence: CASSSVNTEAFF. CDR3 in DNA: TGTGCCAGCTCGAGCGTGAACACTGAAGCTTTCTTT.